This T cell receptor (beta chain) was observed in a study of cytomegalovirus exposure and HLA in healthy donors. The V and J ends lost 0 bases and 0 bases, in that order; junction bases with no gene match: 5. Looked up from germline, CDR1 is SGDLS and CDR2 is YYNGEE. The CDR3 runs 17 residues. In the PCR, 60 Vbeta and 13 Jbeta primers were used. Some clones are missing from TCRdb's copy, which holds only in-frame ones; the method was immunoSEQ multiplex PCR. This table has 75,000 to 100,000 clones, over 75% appearing once. V gene TRBV9 combines with J gene TRBJ1-4; the match to TRBD1 covers 7 bases. The material sequenced was PBMCs. The TCR originated in a man aged 35-49 years in good health and CMV-seropositive. The CDR3, as DNA: TGTGCCAGCAGCGTAGGGGGGACAGTCCCAACTAATGAAAAACTGTTTTTT. It yields the protein CASSVGGTVPTNEKLFF.